Below are 5 T cell receptor beta chains sequenced from a single sample in a study of T cells in Graves' hyperthyroidism and ophthalmopathy. The TCR beta CDR3 regions underwent amplification using RNA transcripts as the source. Primed by the HTBI set, a first-round RT-PCR was run on the TCR CDR3. MiXCR was run by TCRdb on the multiplex PCR reads, yielding one entry per CDR3 protein. The table has 450,000 to 700,000 distinct CDR3 sequences, 46% seen once; the top ten hold about 20%. What was sequenced was peripheral blood or thyroid tissue (not recorded which). Receptors originate from an adult woman with Graves' disease, either hyperthyroidism or ophthalmopathy (not recorded which).

This clonotype was detected a few times. This rearrangement joins TRBV28 to TRBJ1-1; D call uncertain. Between the trimmed V and J ends, which lost 5 bases and 7 bases, there was a span of 11 bases. This CDR3 comprises 12 residues. CDR1 and CDR2 (germline): MDHEN, SYDVKM. DNA of the CDR3: TGTGCCAGCAGTATTCGGTGGGGTGAAGCTTTCTTT. It is translated as CASSIRWGEAFF.

This clonotype has at least ten counts. V usage is TRBV7-2 and J usage is TRBJ2-7, with 10 bases matching TRBD2. The ends lost 1 base at V and 10 bases at J; junction bases unmatched: 7. The CDR3 is 14 amino acids. The V gene's germline CDR1 is SGHTA and CDR2 FQGNSA. CDR3 nucleotides: TGTGCCAGCAGCTTAGAATATGGGACTAGCGTTCAGTACTTC. Translating it yields CASSLEYGTSVQYF.

The gene calls are TRBV20-1 and TRBJ2-7; 9 bases align to TRBD2. With V trimmed by 6 bases and J by 1 base, 10 bases remained unmatched. Germline assignment: CDR1 DFQATT and CDR2 SNEGSKA (reference sequence). This CDR3 contains 15 residues. The CDR3 sequence: CSASSMTSGSYEQYF. CDR3 DNA: TGCAGTGCCAGTAGTATGACTAGCGGTTCCTACGAGCAGTACTTC.

This clonotype was recorded at least ten times. The genes are TRBV7-9 and TRBJ1-4; 10 bases line up with TRBD1. Germline-derived CDR1 and CDR2 are SEHNR and FQNEAQ (reference sequence). This CDR3 region has 15 residues. V dropped 5 bases and J dropped 6; count of bases not matched to a gene: 6. In nucleotides, the CDR3 is TGTGCCAGCAGCGTTCCCGGGACAGGGGATGAAAAACTGTTTTTT. It translates to CASSVPGTGDEKLFF. The whole variable domain, filled in from reference TRBV7-9 and TRBJ1-4, reads DTGVSQNPRHKITKRGQNVTFRCDPISEHNRLYWYRQTLGQGPEFLTYFQNEAQLEKSRLLSDRFSAERPKGSFSTLEIQRTEQGDSAMYLCASSVPGTGDEKLFFGSGTQLSVL.

V usage is TRBV7-9 and J usage is TRBJ1-6; D ambiguous. V was clipped by 1 base and J by 9 bases, with 10 bases between them. CDR1 and CDR2 (germline): SEHNR, FQNEAQ (reference sequence). The CDR3 loop spans 14 amino acids. The CDR3 protein is CASSLVGSSSPLHF. The CDR3 DNA reads as TGTGCCAGCAGCTTAGTAGGCTCTTCTTCACCCCTCCACTTT.